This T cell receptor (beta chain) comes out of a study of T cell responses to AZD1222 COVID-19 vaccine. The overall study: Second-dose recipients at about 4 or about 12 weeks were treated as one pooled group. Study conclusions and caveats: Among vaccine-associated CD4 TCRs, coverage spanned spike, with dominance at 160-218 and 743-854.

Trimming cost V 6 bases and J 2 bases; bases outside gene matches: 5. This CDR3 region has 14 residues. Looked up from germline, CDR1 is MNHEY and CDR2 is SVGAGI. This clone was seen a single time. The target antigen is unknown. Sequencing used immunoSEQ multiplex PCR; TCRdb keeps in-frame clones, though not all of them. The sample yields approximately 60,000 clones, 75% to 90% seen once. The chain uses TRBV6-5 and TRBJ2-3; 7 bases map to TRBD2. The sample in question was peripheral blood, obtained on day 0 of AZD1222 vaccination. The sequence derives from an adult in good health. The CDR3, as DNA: TGTGCCAGCAGCCGGACTAGTTCCACAGATACGCAGTATTTT. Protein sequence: CASSRTSSTDTQYF.